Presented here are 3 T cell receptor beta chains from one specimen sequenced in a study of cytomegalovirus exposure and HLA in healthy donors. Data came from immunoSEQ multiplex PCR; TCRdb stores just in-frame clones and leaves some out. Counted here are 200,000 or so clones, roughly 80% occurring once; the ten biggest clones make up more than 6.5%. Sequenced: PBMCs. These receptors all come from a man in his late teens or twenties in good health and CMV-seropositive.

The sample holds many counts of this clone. CDR3 in amino acids: CASSQELGNTEAFF. The DNA for the CDR3 is TGTGCCAGCAGCCAGGAATTGGGGAACACTGAAGCTTTCTTT. The chain links TRBV7-9 to TRBJ1-1, with D unresolved. This CDR3 is 14 amino acids long. V gave up 5 bases and J gave up 1 base, with 11 bases separating them. In germline, CDR1 is SEHNR, CDR2 FQNEAQ (reference sequence). Together with reference TRBV7-9 and TRBJ1-1, the CDR3 gives the full variable domain: DTGVSQNPRHKITKRGQNVTFRCDPISEHNRLYWYRQTLGQGPEFLTYFQNEAQLEKSRLLSDRFSAERPKGSFSTLEIQRTEQGDSAMYLCASSQELGNTEAFFGQGTRLTVV.

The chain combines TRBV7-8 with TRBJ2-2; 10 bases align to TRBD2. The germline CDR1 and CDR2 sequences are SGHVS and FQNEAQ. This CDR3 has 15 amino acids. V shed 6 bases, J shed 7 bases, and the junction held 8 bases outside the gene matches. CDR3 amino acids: CASRQPSGSGGELFF. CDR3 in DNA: TGTGCCAGCAGACAACCTAGCGGGAGTGGCGGGGAGCTGTTTTTT.

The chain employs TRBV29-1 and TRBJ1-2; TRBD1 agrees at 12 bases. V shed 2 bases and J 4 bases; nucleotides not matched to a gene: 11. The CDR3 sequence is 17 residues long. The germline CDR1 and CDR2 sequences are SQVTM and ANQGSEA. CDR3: CSVEPLGQGALGYGYTF. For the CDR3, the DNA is TGCAGCGTTGAACCCCTGGGACAGGGGGCGCTGGGCTATGGCTACACCTTC.